This TCR beta chain was obtained from a study of blood T cell repertoires in COVID-19. Overall study: The United States, Italy and Spain supplied acute and convalescent COVID-19 samples. Sources were T cells, B-cell-depleted T cells, or PBMCs; the material itself was cDNA or gDNA.

The CDR3 extends over 15 amino acids. Germline assignment: CDR1 MNHEY and CDR2 SVGAGI. V lost 6 bases to trimming and J lost 1 base; unmatched junction nucleotides: 7. Patients of the Seattle cohort, enrolled during active infection, were followed longitudinally. Authors' processing steps: Amplification of reference gene primers was used by the study to estimate nucleated cell counts. Data came from immunoSEQ multiplex PCR; TCRdb stores just in-frame clones and leaves some out. V, J and clone size derive from that table, while D and trimming were established from the DNA sequence. This table has about 300,000 clones, about 90% appearing once.

This receptor was obtained from a woman younger than 45 with COVID-19, enrolled during active disease. The J gene is TRBJ2-7, the V gene TRBV6-5; 9 bases fit TRBD1. The sequenced sample was peripheral blood. CDR3 protein: CASSATGTGSYEQYF. The CDR3 coding sequence is TGTGCCAGCAGCGCAACCGGGACAGGGTCCTACGAGCAGTACTTC.